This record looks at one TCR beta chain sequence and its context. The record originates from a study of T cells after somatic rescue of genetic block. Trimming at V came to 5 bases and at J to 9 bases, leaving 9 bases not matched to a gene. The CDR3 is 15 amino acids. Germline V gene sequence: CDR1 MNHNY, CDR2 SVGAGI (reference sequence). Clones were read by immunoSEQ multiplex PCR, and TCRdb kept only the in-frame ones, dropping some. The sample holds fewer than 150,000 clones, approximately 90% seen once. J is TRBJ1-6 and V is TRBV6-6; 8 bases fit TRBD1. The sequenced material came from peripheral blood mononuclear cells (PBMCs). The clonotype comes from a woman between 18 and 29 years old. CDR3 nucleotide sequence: TGTGCCAGCAGTGAGACCTGGACAGGGACTTCACCCCTCCACTTT. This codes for CASSETWTGTSPLHF.